The 10 T cell receptor beta chains reported below all come from one sample, sequenced in a study of T cell repertoires in cytomegalovirus infection. TCRdb recomputed calls from the reads with MiXCR, one row per CDR3 protein. The data show about 450,000 distinct CDR3 sequences, with under 40% seen just once and roughly 15% held by the top ten. Sequencing was performed on PBMCs. These TCRs come from a human donor in good health (CMV status not recorded). Some clones in this sample may be carry-over from other donors' samples.

The CDR3 reads CASSPGLRPGEQYF. The CDR3 DNA reads TGTGCCAGCAGCCCCGGACTGAGGCCTGGGGAGCAGTACTTC. The chain uses TRBV5-4 and TRBJ2-7, with D possibly being TRBD2 (5 bases). The length of the CDR3 is 14 residues. V dropped 4 bases and J dropped 7 bases, with 18 bases sitting between them. Germline values: CDR1 SGHNT, CDR2 YYREEE (reference sequence).

This clonotype was observed a handful of times. The CDR3 DNA is TGCGCCAGCAGCCAGCTGTTAGCGGGGCTGACAGATACGCAGTATTTT. Translation gives CASSQLLAGLTDTQYF. The V gene is TRBV4-1, the J gene TRBJ2-3; the match to TRBD2 covers 8 bases. The V segment lost 3 bases and the J segment 3 bases; nucleotides outside the gene matches: 8. The CDR3 spans 16 residues. Germline V lookup: CDR1 MGHRA, CDR2 YSYEKL.

Comments on this clonotype: The junction and the germline gene differ at one end; a read error may be behind it. J is TRBJ1-6 and V is TRBV15, with D possibly being TRBD1 (6 bases). CDR3 length: 15 residues. CDR1 is LNHNV, CDR2 YYDKDF, per germline (reference sequence). The chain's CDR3 is CSTSTFKGQLSPLHF. The CDR3 region has the DNA TGTTCCACCAGCACCTTTAAAGGACAGTTATCACCCCTCCACTTT.

This clonotype was recorded a few times. The chain has TRBV6-1 and TRBJ2-5, with D perhaps matching TRBD1 or TRBD2 (5 bases each). Germline CDR1 MNHNS, CDR2 SASEGT. The CDR3 runs to 14 residues. With 6 bases removed from V and 1 base from J, the gap between germline ends came to 12 bases. CDR3 amino acids: CASSGARGQETQYF. In nucleotides, the CDR3 is TGTGCCAGCAGCGGGGCTCGGGGCCAAGAGACCCAGTACTTC.

The rearrangement links TRBV7-8 to TRBJ2-1, with 8 bases lining up with TRBD2. Germline trimming cut 8 bases from V and 2 bases from J; bases unmatched to any gene: 8. CDR1 and CDR2 from the germline V gene are SGHVS and FQNEAQ. This CDR3 spans 15 amino acids. CDR3 nucleotides: TGTGCCAGCGGGGCGGCCGGGGGGGCCTACAATGAGCAGTTCTTC. Translation gives CASGAAGGAYNEQFF.

This clonotype was seen a few times. The chain carries TRBV18 and TRBJ2-5; tentatively, D is TRBD1 (5 bases). CDR1 is KGHSH, CDR2 LQKENI, per germline. Trimming cost V 5 bases and J 4 bases, with 11 bases left between them. CDR3 size: 13 residues. CDR3 coding DNA: TGTGCCAGCTCAACTCTCCAGGGAGAGACCCAGTACTTC. Amino acid sequence: CASSTLQGETQYF.

This clonotype was counted at least ten times. CDR3 in DNA: TGTGCCAGCAGCTCATCGGGACAGGGGTATAATTCACCCCTCCACTTT. This codes for CASSSSGQGYNSPLHF. The rearrangement links TRBV7-2 to TRBJ1-6, with 10 positions matching TRBD1. Germline V gene data show CDR1 as SGHTA and CDR2 as FQGNSA. The ends lost 4 bases at V and 4 bases at J; junction bases unmatched: 4. This CDR3 is 16 amino acids long.

This clonotype came up a few times. The chain carries TRBV5-5 and TRBJ1-1, with no clear D. This CDR3 region has 15 residues. V was clipped by 3 bases and J by 5 bases, with 17 bases between them. Germline V gives CDR1 SGHKS, CDR2 YYEKEE (reference sequence). This chain's CDR3 is CASSSAVMEGTEAFF. The CDR3 DNA follows: TGTGCCAGCAGCTCGGCCGTTATGGAGGGTACTGAAGCTTTCTTT.

A note on this clonotype: Given the absence of the conserved phenylalanine or tryptophan at the CDR3 end, a read error is likely. V and J are TRBV2 and TRBJ2-1, with TRBD1 matching 9 bases. Germline lookup yields CDR1 SNHLY and CDR2 FYNNEI. V lost 3 bases to trimming and J lost 10 bases; unmatched junction nucleotides: 10. The CDR3 is 15 residues long. CDR3 nucleotide sequence: TGTGCCAGCAGTGATGGGGTGACAGGGGGTGGGGAGCAGTTCTTA. It translates to CASSDGVTGGGEQFL.

This clonotype was counted a few times. The chain joins TRBV6-1 to TRBJ2-3; no clear D gene. The CDR3 covers 15 residues. Germline CDR1 MNHNS, CDR2 SASEGT. V was shortened by 9 bases and J by 2 bases, with 18 bases between the two germline ends. CDR3 sequence reads: CASQVPVLPTDTQYF. Here the CDR3 DNA reads TGTGCCAGTCAAGTCCCGGTACTCCCCACAGATACGCAGTATTTT.